The clone carrying this TCR beta chain was counted a few times. This sample was included in a study of T cells in Graves' hyperthyroidism and ophthalmopathy. V shed 6 bases and J shed 0 bases, with 12 bases lying between them. Germline CDR1 MNHNS, CDR2 SASEGT. The CDR3 spans 14 residues. Absent ophthalmopathy progression within 18 months defined stable Graves' hyperthyroidism. Diagnosis of hyperthyroidism was new in patients aged 18 to 65, and its duration was under 2 months. Exclusion followed for patients with uncontrolled infection, other autoimmune disease, pregnancy or lactation. RNA transcripts gave rise to amplified TCR beta CDR3 regions. HTBI primers were employed in a first-round RT-PCR of the TCR CDR3. TCRdb fed the multiplex PCR reads into MiXCR, producing one record per CDR3 protein. The repertoire holds 600,000 to 750,000 distinct CDR3 sequences, with roughly 17% as singletons.

The sequenced sample consisted of blood. The receptor was isolated from a man aged 45-65 years with Graves' hyperthyroidism. The chain uses TRBV6-1 and TRBJ2-7, with D possibly matching TRBD1 (5 bases). The CDR3 here is CASRRQTSSYEQYF. The CDR3 DNA reads TGTGCCAGCAGGAGACAGACCAGCTCCTACGAGCAGTACTTC.